These T cell receptor beta chains were read from a single sample in a study of T cell repertoires in cytomegalovirus infection. Using its own MiXCR run on the reads, TCRdb lists one record per CDR3 protein. Altogether about 310,000 distinct CDR3 sequences are present, approximately 10% being singletons, with the ten largest covering less than 3%. Material: PBMCs. The receptors shown here come from a human donor in good health (CMV status not recorded). Some clones in this sample may be carry-over from other donors' samples. The CDR3 runs from the conserved cysteine through the conserved F or W. Each record gives: D gene, V gene, clone size, J gene, CDR3 protein, CDR3 DNA. A D gene is named only where the DNA matches it firmly. Size values are once, few and many counts, or a class for expanded clones, and some rows have none.

d_gene: -; v_gene: TRBV19; abundance: many; j_gene: TRBJ2-1; CDR3aa: CASSATGRPSSYNEQFF; CDR3nt: TGTGCCAGTAGTGCTACGGGACGGCCAAGCTCCTACAATGAGCAGTTCTTC
d_gene: TRBD1; v_gene: TRBV2; abundance: -; j_gene: TRBJ2-3; CDR3aa: CASSEDRGPDTQYF; CDR3nt: TGTGCCAGCAGTGAGGACAGGGGCCCAGATACGCAGTATTTT
d_gene: -; v_gene: TRBV11-3; abundance: few; j_gene: TRBJ2-1; CDR3aa: CASTRKREYNEQFF; CDR3nt: TGTGCCAGCACCCGGAAACGGGAGTACAATGAGCAGTTCTTC
d_gene: TRBD1; v_gene: TRBV7-9; abundance: -; j_gene: TRBJ2-7; CDR3aa: CASSIYRDRDVYEQYF; CDR3nt: TGTGCCAGCAGCATTTACCGGGACAGGGACGTTTACGAGCAGTACTTC
d_gene: -; v_gene: TRBV7-9; abundance: -; j_gene: TRBJ2-5; CDR3aa: CASSSGTRLETRYF; CDR3nt: TGTGCCAGCAGCTCGGGAACTAGATTGGAGACCCGGTACTTC
d_gene: -; v_gene: TRBV7-9; abundance: many; j_gene: TRBJ2-7; CDR3aa: CASSLATGSTYEQYF; CDR3nt: TGTGCCAGCAGCTTAGCTACCGGCTCCACCTACGAGCAGTACTTC
d_gene: -; v_gene: TRBV7-6; abundance: many; j_gene: TRBJ2-2; CDR3aa: CASSPVGGRTGELFF; CDR3nt: TGTGCCAGCAGCCCTGTCGGGGGCCGCACCGGGGAGCTGTTTTTT
d_gene: TRBD1; v_gene: TRBV20-1; abundance: many; j_gene: TRBJ2-7; CDR3aa: CSASDRDRAYYEQYF; CDR3nt: TGCAGTGCTAGTGATCGGGACAGAGCCTACTACGAGCAGTACTTC
d_gene: -; v_gene: TRBV25-1; abundance: few; j_gene: TRBJ2-3; CDR3aa: CASSIGGATTDTQYF; CDR3nt: TGTGCCAGCAGTATCGGGGGCGCGACGACAGATACGCAGTATTTT
d_gene: -; v_gene: TRBV7-2; abundance: many; j_gene: TRBJ2-3; CDR3aa: CASSLGRVSLTSDTQYF; CDR3nt: TGTGCCAGCAGCTTGGGTCGGGTTTCCTTAACGTCAGATACGCAGTATTTT
d_gene: TRBD2; v_gene: TRBV29-1; abundance: -; j_gene: TRBJ2-1; CDR3aa: CSVDGGGSYNEQFF; CDR3nt: TGCAGCGTTGACGGCGGGGGCTCCTACAATGAGCAGTTCTTC
d_gene: -; v_gene: TRBV28; abundance: many; j_gene: TRBJ1-4; CDR3aa: CASRPTAETALRSF; CDR3nt: TGTGCCAGCAGACCCACAGCAGAGACGGCCCTACGGTCCTTT
d_gene: -; v_gene: TRBV29-1; abundance: many; j_gene: TRBJ2-6; CDR3aa: CSVETLRTRSGANVLTF; CDR3nt: TGCAGCGTTGAGACTTTAAGGACCCGCTCTGGGGCCAACGTCCTGACTTTC
d_gene: -; v_gene: TRBV7-2; abundance: many; j_gene: TRBJ2-5; CDR3aa: CASSAISQETQYF; CDR3nt: TGTGCCAGCAGCGCGATCTCCCAAGAGACCCAGTACTTC
d_gene: TRBD1; v_gene: TRBV7-9; abundance: many; j_gene: TRBJ1-2; CDR3aa: CASSLETGAGYGYTF; CDR3nt: TGTGCCAGCAGCTTAGAGACAGGGGCTGGCTATGGCTACACCTTC
d_gene: -; v_gene: TRBV7-2; abundance: many; j_gene: TRBJ1-5; CDR3aa: CASSLGGPGRSNQPQHF; CDR3nt: TGTGCCAGCAGCTTAGGAGGGCCAGGGAGAAGCAATCAGCCCCAGCATTTT
d_gene: TRBD1; v_gene: TRBV7-9; abundance: many; j_gene: TRBJ2-7; CDR3aa: CASSLGLTGSSYEQYF; CDR3nt: TGTGCCAGCAGCTTGGGTTTGACAGGGAGCTCCTACGAGCAGTACTTC
d_gene: TRBD1; v_gene: TRBV5-6; abundance: many; j_gene: TRBJ1-2; CDR3aa: CASSSGQGPQKNYGYTF; CDR3nt: TGTGCCAGCAGCTCCGGACAGGGCCCCCAGAAGAACTATGGCTACACCTTC
d_gene: -; v_gene: TRBV2; abundance: many; j_gene: TRBJ1-5; CDR3aa: CASSTIRQPQHF; CDR3nt: TGTGCCAGCTCGACTATTAGGCAGCCCCAGCATTTT
d_gene: -; v_gene: TRBV10-3; abundance: many; j_gene: TRBJ1-1; CDR3aa: CAISENSMNTEAFF; CDR3nt: TGTGCCATCAGTGAGAACAGCATGAACACTGAAGCTTTCTTT
d_gene: -; v_gene: TRBV20-1; abundance: -; j_gene: TRBJ2-3; CDR3aa: CSANARTDTQYF; CDR3nt: TGCAGTGCTAACGCCCGCACAGATACGCAGTATTTT
d_gene: TRBD1; v_gene: TRBV28; abundance: many; j_gene: TRBJ1-1; CDR3aa: CASSFRGKMNTEAFF; CDR3nt: TGTGCCAGCAGTTTCAGGGGGAAGATGAACACTGAAGCTTTCTTT
d_gene: -; v_gene: TRBV7-8; abundance: many; j_gene: TRBJ2-1; CDR3aa: CASSRWGPQRDYNEQFF; CDR3nt: TGTGCCAGCAGCCGTTGGGGGCCACAAAGGGACTACAATGAGCAGTTCTTC
d_gene: -; v_gene: TRBV20-1; abundance: many; j_gene: TRBJ2-1; CDR3aa: CSAIWANDNEQFF; CDR3nt: TGCAGTGCTATCTGGGCTAACGACAATGAGCAGTTCTTC
d_gene: TRBD2; v_gene: TRBV11-3; abundance: many; j_gene: TRBJ2-1; CDR3aa: CASSPGLAGESYNEQFF; CDR3nt: TGTGCCAGCAGCCCCGGATTAGCGGGGGAGTCCTACAATGAGCAGTTCTTC
d_gene: TRBD1; v_gene: TRBV27; abundance: many; j_gene: TRBJ2-2; CDR3aa: CASTFRQGGDGELFF; CDR3nt: TGTGCCAGCACCTTCCGACAGGGTGGGGACGGGGAGCTGTTTTTT
d_gene: -; v_gene: TRBV6-5; abundance: -; j_gene: TRBJ2-2; CDR3aa: CASSLLLLGELFF; CDR3nt: TGTGCCAGCAGTCTACTCCTTTTGGGGGAGCTGTTTTTT
d_gene: TRBD2; v_gene: TRBV2; abundance: -; j_gene: TRBJ2-3; CDR3aa: CASGWTSVGTDTQYF; CDR3nt: TGTGCCAGCGGTTGGACTAGCGTTGGCACAGATACGCAGTATTTT
d_gene: -; v_gene: TRBV7-2; abundance: many; j_gene: TRBJ1-3; CDR3aa: CASSPGNPGNTIYF; CDR3nt: TGTGCCAGCAGCCCCGGGAATCCCGGAAACACCATATATTTT
d_gene: TRBD1; v_gene: TRBV2; abundance: few; j_gene: TRBJ2-7; CDR3aa: CASSESVTGGTYEQYF; CDR3nt: TGTGCCAGCAGTGAATCGGTTACAGGGGGCACCTACGAGCAGTACTTC
d_gene: TRBD2; v_gene: TRBV6-2/TRBV6-3; abundance: -; j_gene: TRBJ2-7; CDR3aa: CASSAGLASYEQYF; CDR3nt: TGTGCCAGCAGTGCGGGACTAGCATCCTACGAGCAGTACTTC
d_gene: -; v_gene: TRBV28; abundance: few; j_gene: TRBJ1-5; CDR3aa: CASSFGREGNQPQHF; CDR3nt: TGTGCCAGCAGTTTCGGCAGGGAGGGAAATCAGCCCCAGCATTTT
d_gene: -; v_gene: TRBV5-4; abundance: many; j_gene: TRBJ1-5; CDR3aa: CASSFAGLGQPQHF; CDR3nt: TGTGCCAGCAGCTTTGCAGGGTTAGGTCAGCCCCAGCATTTT
d_gene: -; v_gene: TRBV7-2; abundance: many; j_gene: TRBJ2-1; CDR3aa: CATGDYNEQFF; CDR3nt: TGTGCCACGGGGGACTACAATGAGCAGTTCTTC
d_gene: -; v_gene: TRBV28; abundance: few; j_gene: TRBJ1-4; CDR3aa: CASSSYPAATNEKLFF; CDR3nt: TGTGCCAGCAGTTCTTACCCGGCAGCAACTAATGAAAAACTGTTTTTT
d_gene: -; v_gene: TRBV15; abundance: many; j_gene: TRBJ2-1; CDR3aa: CATSRDPGGGPYNEQFF; CDR3nt: TGTGCCACCAGCAGAGATCCCGGCGGGGGCCCCTACAATGAGCAGTTCTTC
d_gene: TRBD2; v_gene: TRBV7-2; abundance: -; j_gene: TRBJ2-2; CDR3aa: CASSLDRLAGRTGELFF; CDR3nt: TGTGCCAGCAGCTTAGATAGACTAGCGGGGCGCACCGGGGAGCTGTTTTTT
d_gene: TRBD1; v_gene: TRBV28; abundance: few; j_gene: TRBJ2-1; CDR3aa: CASSLWEGRQQGDSSYNEQFF; CDR3nt: TGTGCCAGCAGTTTATGGGAGGGGAGGCAACAGGGGGACAGTTCCTACAATGAGCAGTTCTTC
d_gene: -; v_gene: TRBV7-2; abundance: many; j_gene: TRBJ1-1; CDR3aa: CASGAPGRMNTEAFF; CDR3nt: TGTGCCAGCGGGGCTCCAGGGAGAATGAACACTGAAGCTTTCTTT
d_gene: -; v_gene: TRBV7-9; abundance: many; j_gene: TRBJ1-3; CDR3aa: CASSLRGAVSSGNTIYF; CDR3nt: TGTGCCAGCAGCTTAAGGGGAGCGGTCTCCTCTGGAAACACCATATATTTT
d_gene: -; v_gene: TRBV9; abundance: -; j_gene: TRBJ2-4; CDR3aa: CASSVALGVHLAKNIQYF; CDR3nt: TGTGCCAGCAGCGTAGCTCTTGGGGTACATCTAGCCAAAAACATTCAGTACTTC
d_gene: TRBD2; v_gene: TRBV20-1; abundance: -; j_gene: TRBJ2-1; CDR3aa: CSARESGGAYNNEQSF; CDR3nt: TGCAGTGCTAGAGAGTCGGGAGGGGCCTATAACAATGAGCAGTCCTTC
d_gene: -; v_gene: TRBV28; abundance: many; j_gene: TRBJ2-5; CDR3aa: CASTSQETQYF; CDR3nt: TGTGCCAGCACTAGCCAAGAGACCCAGTACTTC
d_gene: TRBD1; v_gene: TRBV6-5; abundance: many; j_gene: TRBJ1-5; CDR3aa: CASSYERGHQPQHF; CDR3nt: TGTGCCAGCAGTTACGAGAGGGGGCATCAGCCCCAGCATTTT
d_gene: TRBD2; v_gene: TRBV6-5; abundance: many; j_gene: TRBJ2-3; CDR3aa: CASSYSGGTDTQYF; CDR3nt: TGTGCCAGCAGTTACTCGGGAGGGACAGATACGCAGTATTTT
d_gene: -; v_gene: TRBV5-6; abundance: few; j_gene: TRBJ1-2; CDR3aa: CASSIVGRVSYGYTF; CDR3nt: TGTGCCAGCAGCATTGTAGGGCGCGTAAGCTATGGCTACACCTTC
d_gene: -; v_gene: TRBV7-7; abundance: many; j_gene: TRBJ2-5; CDR3aa: CASSLGASQETQYF; CDR3nt: TGTGCTAGCAGCTTAGGGGCGTCGCAAGAGACCCAGTACTTC
d_gene: -; v_gene: TRBV5-6; abundance: many; j_gene: TRBJ1-1; CDR3aa: CASSFISEAFF; CDR3nt: TGTGCCAGCAGCTTCATTAGTGAAGCTTTCTTT
d_gene: -; v_gene: TRBV28; abundance: few; j_gene: TRBJ1-5; CDR3aa: CASRATLGFQPQHF; CDR3nt: TGTGCCAGCAGAGCGACCTTGGGGTTTCAGCCCCAGCATTTT
d_gene: TRBD1; v_gene: TRBV5-5; abundance: -; j_gene: TRBJ1-5; CDR3aa: CASSSGQGIGQPQHF; CDR3nt: TGTGCCAGCAGCTCGGGACAGGGAATCGGACAGCCCCAGCATTTT
d_gene: -; v_gene: TRBV6-2/TRBV6-3; abundance: -; j_gene: TRBJ2-1; CDR3aa: CASRGRDEQFF; CDR3nt: TGTGCCAGCAGAGGAAGGGATGAGCAGTTCTTC
d_gene: TRBD2; v_gene: TRBV6-5; abundance: many; j_gene: TRBJ2-3; CDR3aa: CASPGGGDTQYF; CDR3nt: TGTGCCAGCCCGGGAGGGGGGGATACGCAGTATTTT